This TCR beta chain was sequenced for a study of OX40 agonist ivuxolimab in advanced cancers. Regarding the complete study: Ivuxolimab was an agonistic, fully human IgG2 monoclonal antibody directed against OX40 (CD134), a costimulatory receptor. Prior anti-PD-1, anti-PD-L1 or anti-CTLA-4 therapy was permitted, and 35% to 40% of dose-escalation patients had received checkpoint inhibitors. Three dose-escalation patients achieved partial responses, one with hepatocellular carcinoma and two with cutaneous melanoma. Among the approximately 54 dose-escalation patients, 19 had hepatocellular carcinoma, about 15 melanoma, 9 renal cell carcinoma and 9 head and neck cancer. The paper covers the monotherapy dose-escalation part of the phase I ivuxolimab trial, which included N ≈ 50 patients. Intravenous ivuxolimab was administered to patients every 2 weeks at six dose levels: 0.01, 0.1, 0.3, 1.5, 3 and 10 mg/kg. In the dose-escalation cohort, around four fifths of patients were male, and the mean age was roughly 56 years with a range of about 20 to 90. Peripheral TCRbeta sequencing aimed to test whether ivuxolimab altered TCR sequence diversity and caused clonal T-cell expansion.

Genomic DNA was extracted from sorted cells for sequencing of the TCRbeta CDR3 region. TCRbeta CDR3 regions were sequenced using the immunoSEQ Assay. The table comes from immuneACCESS by way of TCRdb, which keeps in-frame sequences with V and J called. Part of the clones is missing from these tables; in studies checked, under half for an unresolved V gene and the rest for unknown reasons. In this sample the table shows about 49,000 clones, 81% of which occur a single time. The ten biggest clones cover approximately 6.6% of the sample. As concerns this clone: The specificity of this receptor is unknown. The record has no base qualities; no much larger clone is one base away.

The trial excluded patients who had a history of autoimmune disease or were on systemic immunosuppression. Peripheral blood for TCR sequencing was collected from all dose cohorts at baseline, on cycle 4 day 1, and on cycle 7 day 1. Samples were obtained from an open-label, multicenter, first-in-human phase I dose-escalation trial of ivuxolimab. Adults with locally advanced or metastatic melanoma, renal cell carcinoma, hepatocellular carcinoma or head and neck squamous cell carcinoma were enrolled in the trial. Before TCR sequencing, CD4+ and CD8+ T cells were separately sorted from peripheral blood. The full study reports these points: The antigen specificity of the clonally expanded peripheral T cells was not determined. Low levels of normalized T-cell clonal expansion were also seen in some patients who did not respond. In the 0.1-3.0 mg/kg groups, partial responders had among the lowest normalized peripheral clonal expansion, particularly in CD8+ T cells. At doses of 0.1 to 3.0 mg/kg, clonal expansion of both CD4+ and CD8+ T cells in blood was seen between baseline and week 6. After ivuxolimab, more expanded clones were found on average in CD8+ T cells than in CD4+ T cells.

Sequenced here: CD4+ or CD8+ T cells sorted from blood, sampled in a trial of the OX40 agonist ivuxolimab. The sequence was obtained from an adult with an advanced solid tumor such as melanoma, head and neck, liver or kidney cancer.

This receptor has the CDR3 CASSFTRGNQPQHF. In nucleotides, the sequence is TGTGCCAGCAGCTTTACGCGGGGTAATCAGCCCCAGCATTTT. Recombination joined TRBV7-2 with TRBJ1-5; no D gene is confidently identified. The CDR3 runs 14 residues from the cysteine to the phenylalanine. Only the CDR3 DNA is retained, 42 bases long and in frame from the first base. The V end loses 3 bases and the J end loses 4 bases, and a stretch of 10 bases separates them. CDR1 and CDR2, looked up from the germline V gene, are SGHTA and FQGNSA.